This T cell receptor (beta chain) is from a study of naive and memory T cell subsets. Whole-study findings and limits: A few larger clonotypes appeared in naive repertoires, especially CD8, possibly memory cells re-expressing CD45RA.

Both TRBC1 and TRBC2 were covered by a beta constant-region primer of two equimolar oligonucleotides. The ligated cDNA underwent four PCR rounds using SP2 and nested alpha and beta constant-region primers. TCRdb reanalysed the UMI-ligation and nested PCR reads using MiXCR and keeps one entry per CDR3 protein. The repertoire holds more than 120,000 distinct CDR3 sequences, with under 25% as singletons. On this clonotype: No antigen is known for it.

The CDR3 is 15 residues long. The germline CDR1 and CDR2 sequences are SGHAT and FQNNGV. Deletions cut 4 bases from V and 2 bases from J, with 13 bases between. This TCR derives from a human donor in good health. Sequenced material: naive CD8+ T cells from blood. The chain links TRBV11-2 to TRBJ2-3; D is possibly TRBD1 (5 bases). CDR3 in DNA: TGTGCCAGCAGCTCCGACAGAGGAACCACAGATACGCAGTATTTT. This encodes CASSSDRGTTDTQYF.